This TCR beta chain was recorded in a study of blood T cells in healthy people across ages (dated by TCRdb to the mid-2010s). Study-wide context: Template switching captured roughly one uniquely barcoded TCR beta cDNA molecule per two T cells in model experiments. The study measured age-related changes in TCR beta repertoire diversity using deep sequencing normalized with unique cDNA molecular identifiers. Donors were grouped into four age groups: young (average roughly 17 years), middle-aged (less than 40), aged (about 60) and long-lived (around 82). To avoid experimental bias, donors of different ages were spread randomly across the sequencing lanes. Using the same blood draw, the study looked at two additional independent replicas of 1 million unique cDNA reads for two donors, one aged 18 to 30 and the other aged 80 or older. Findings and caveats that apply to the study as a whole: Donor CMV infection status was unknown, potentially confounding age-related changes in expanded clonotypes. A strong correlation was found between observed TCR beta diversity and the percentage of naive T cells measured by flow cytometry. Observed TCR beta diversity per million T cells fell roughly linearly with age, and a significant reduction was already apparent by age roughly 40. Estimates of total diversity based on one million sequenced T cells were considered lower bounds and underestimates. Since profiling was done on bulk unsorted PBMCs, naive and antigen-experienced compartments could not be conclusively compared. Compared with the aged group, the long-lived group had more naive CD4+ T cells, fewer expanded clones and increased TCR diversity, a pattern suggesting age selection.

On this clonotype: Its cognate antigen has yet to be identified. Per-nucleotide qualities are absent, and no much larger clonotype sits a single base away.

The donors were roughly 39 Caucasian individuals from Russia, aged roughly 6 to 100 years, who were systemically healthy. Each donor gave about 9.7 milliliters of peripheral blood, drawn into EDTA-treated Vacutainer tubes. Ficoll-Paque density-gradient centrifugation was used to isolate PBMCs, with at least 7 million per sample. Total RNA, at least 6 micrograms per sample, was extracted from PBMCs with Trizol reagent. The percentages of naive CD45RAhigh/CD27high T cells were determined by flow cytometry on a PBMC aliquot from every donor. V is cut by 4 bases and J by 2 bases, and the space between the germline ends is 15 bases. The CDR3 has 14 amino acids, counting the end cysteine and phenylalanine. Just CDR3 DNA is preserved here, 42 bases in frame from base 1. The CDR1 and CDR2 encoded by the germline V gene (reference sequence) are DFQATT and SNEGSKA. Libraries were constructed by 5' RACE. Sequencing relied on an Illumina HiSeq 2500. The second PCR ran for about 7 to 11 cycles and used a J-beta primer mix along with a sample-barcoded 5' primer. Each TCR beta cDNA molecule received a unique molecular identifier from a template-switch 5' adaptor carrying 12 random nucleotides. Each sample yielded at least 3 million CDR3-containing paired-end reads. All of the RNA was converted into first-strand cDNA using the Mint cDNA synthesis kit, with a TRBC-specific oligonucleotide serving as the primer. Following uracil-DNA glycosylase treatment, all cDNA underwent a first 18-cycle PCR with the universal primers M1SS and BC2_uni_R. Per the source publication's procedure: Normalization of each sample was performed by random selection of 1 million high-quality reads, each carrying a distinct molecular identifier. Instead of being binned into consensus sequences, reads with shared molecular identifiers were discarded. MiTCR, with a Q25 quality threshold and the strictest error-elimination algorithm, was used for CDR3 identification, clonotype clustering and error correction. Lower-bound total TCR beta diversity was estimated with a nonparametric unseen species model using Euler transformation. TCRdb reanalyzed the raw reads on its own, using fastp at Q25 for trimming and MiXCR for clone calling, and kept in-frame beta chains. Each record represents a unique CDR3 protein, reported with the most common genes and DNA among its rows. TCRdb's processing, not the authors', yielded these V and J calls. The sample includes fewer than 750,000 distinct CDR3 sequences, with 40% to 55% observed a single time. Of the sample, about 26% falls within the top ten clones.

The TCR comes from a man older than 75 in good health. The sequenced material came from blood. The sequence joins TRBV20-1 to TRBJ2-7; the D gene is tentatively TRBD1 or TRBD2, each matching 7 bases. The DNA sequence is given as TGCAGTGCTACGAGCGGGGACAGTACCTACGAGCAGTACTTC. Its translation reads: CSATSGDSTYEQYF.